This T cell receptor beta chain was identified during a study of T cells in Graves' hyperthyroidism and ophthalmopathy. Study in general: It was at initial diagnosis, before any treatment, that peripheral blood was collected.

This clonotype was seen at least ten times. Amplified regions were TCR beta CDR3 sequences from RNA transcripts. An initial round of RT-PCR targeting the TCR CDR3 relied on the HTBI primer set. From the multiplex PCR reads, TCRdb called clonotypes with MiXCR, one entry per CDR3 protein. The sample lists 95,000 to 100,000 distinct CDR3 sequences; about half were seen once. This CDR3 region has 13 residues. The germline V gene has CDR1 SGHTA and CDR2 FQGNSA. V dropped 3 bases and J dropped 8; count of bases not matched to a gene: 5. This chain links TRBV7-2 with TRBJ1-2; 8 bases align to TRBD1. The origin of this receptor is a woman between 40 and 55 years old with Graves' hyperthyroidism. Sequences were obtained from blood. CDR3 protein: CASSFSQGGGYTF. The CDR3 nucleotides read TGTGCCAGCAGCTTCTCACAGGGGGGGGGCTACACCTTC.